The 20 T cell receptor beta chains presented below share a single source sample, sequenced in a study of CD8 T cells in ankylosing spondylitis. TCRdb passed the 5' RACE reads through MiXCR, listing each CDR3 protein once. There are a few hundred thousand distinct CDR3 sequences in the sample; 15% to 20% occur only once, and 25% to 40% lies in the top ten. What was sequenced was blood, either unsorted or a sorted T cell fraction (not recorded which). The receptors derive from a male donor with ankylosing spondylitis or in good health (not recorded which).

This clonotype was counted between two and nine times. V gene TRBV28 combines with J gene TRBJ2-7, with D tentatively TRBD1 (7 bases). From germline, CDR1 is MDHEN and CDR2 SYDVKM. The V and J ends lost 3 bases and 3 bases respectively, with 15 bases between them. The CDR3 runs 15 residues. The CDR3 bases are TGTGCCAGCAGTTTCCCGCGGGACAGCGTCTACGAGCAGTACTTC. It translates to CASSFPRDSVYEQYF.

This clonotype occurred a few times. The chain combines TRBV4-1 with TRBJ1-1, with D perhaps matching TRBD1 (5 bases). CDR1 and CDR2 (germline): MGHRA, YSYEKL. CDR3 length: 17 amino acids. V lost 1 base, J lost 3 bases, and 18 bases lay in between. DNA for the CDR3: TGCGCCAGCAGCCAAGTGGGACCGGGCCCCGGTTACACTGAAGCTTTCTTT. Protein sequence: CASSQVGPGPGYTEAFF.

This chain connects TRBV12-3 or TRBV12-4 to TRBJ2-1; a weak D match, TRBD2 (5 bases). Trimming cost V 8 bases and J 5 bases, with 16 bases left between them. CDR3 length: 14 residues. CDR3 sequence reads: CASLPGGLNNEQFF. The CDR3, as DNA: TGTGCCAGCCTGCCGGGCGGGCTTAACAATGAGCAGTTCTTC.

This clonotype was picked up a small number of times. This chain connects TRBV18 to TRBJ1-1, with 7 bases that match TRBD1. CDR3 size: 16 residues. V was clipped by 2 bases and J by 4 bases; unmatched bases: 10. Germline CDR1 is KGHSH and CDR2 is LQKENI. CDR3 bases: TGTGCCAGCTCACCAGGGACAGCGTGGGGGGTCACTGAAGCTTTCTTT. Residues: CASSPGTAWGVTEAFF. The full variable domain, completed using reference TRBV18 and TRBJ1-1, is NAGVMQNPRHLVRRRGQEARLRCSPMKGHSHVYWYRQLPEEGLKFMVYLQKENIIDESGMPKERFSAEFPKEGPSILRIQQVVRGDSAAYFCASSPGTAWGVTEAFFGQGTRLTVV.

This clonotype has a handful of counts. The V and J genes are TRBV20-1 and TRBJ2-3, with 7 bases that match TRBD2. V lost 6 bases to trimming and J lost 2 bases; unmatched junction nucleotides: 11. Germline V gives CDR1 DFQATT, CDR2 SNEGSKA (reference sequence). The CDR3 has 15 residues. CDR3 residues: CSARSLAAITDTQYF. DNA of the CDR3: TGCAGTGCCCGCTCGCTAGCGGCTATCACAGATACGCAGTATTTT.

This clonotype was seen a few times. V and J are TRBV29-1 and TRBJ2-7, with D maybe TRBD2 (6 bases). Germline V CDR1 and CDR2: SQVTM, ANQGSEA. Trimming shortened V by 1 base and J by 4 bases, and 17 bases separated the two germline ends. The CDR3 totals 15 residues. Here the CDR3 reads CSVEGPGTWGYEQYF. The DNA of the CDR3 is TGCAGCGTTGAAGGCCCCGGGACTTGGGGTTACGAGCAGTACTTC.

Note on this clonotype: At one boundary the junction diverges from the germline segment, which might be a read error. V is TRBV2 and J is TRBJ1-1, with a tentative D call TRBD1 (5 bases). The CDR3 consists of 16 residues. Looked up from germline, CDR1 is SNHLY and CDR2 is FYNNEI. CDR3 nucleotides: TGTGCCAGCACCGATCCCGAGGGGTTCTTGAACACTAAAGCTTTCTTT. Encoded protein: CASTDPEGFLNTKAFF.

This clonotype was detected ten times or more. The V gene is TRBV6-6, the J gene TRBJ1-2, with D uncertain. The CDR3 has 13 residues. CDR1 and CDR2 (germline): MNHNY, SVGAGI (reference sequence). V was clipped by 0 bases and J by 4 bases, with 6 bases between them. CDR3 amino acids: CASSYSQFYGYTF. The DNA of the CDR3 is TGTGCCAGCAGTTACTCCCAGTTCTATGGCTACACCTTC.

The J gene is TRBJ1-1, the V gene TRBV7-9; D possibly corresponds to TRBD1 (5 bases). The germline gives CDR1 SEHNR, CDR2 FQNEAQ (reference sequence). There are 13 residues in the CDR3. V was trimmed by 8 bases and J by 6 bases, leaving 16 bases between them. The CDR3, as DNA: TGTGCCAGCGGGTTAGGGGAGGATCCTGAAGCTTTCTTT. Translation gives CASGLGEDPEAFF.

This clonotype was detected once. The genes are TRBV19 and TRBJ2-1, with TRBD1 matching over 10 bases. The CDR3 runs to 17 residues. The V gene end was trimmed by 2 bases and the J gene end by 8 bases; junction bases not matched to a gene: 12. Germline assignment: CDR1 LNHDA and CDR2 SQIVND (reference sequence). CDR3 DNA: TGTGCCAGTAGTATATCCCTGGGCGGGACAGGGGCGGATGAGCAGTTCTTC. Translated, it gives CASSISLGGTGADEQFF.

This chain connects TRBV15 to TRBJ2-5; unclear D gene. Per germline, CDR1 LNHNV and CDR2 YYDKDF (reference sequence). V was cut by 2 bases and J by 1 base, with 14 bases left in between. There are 16 residues in the CDR3. CDR3 sequence (DNA): TGTGCCACCAGCAGACTCTCCCTGACCTTCCAAGAGACCCAGTACTTC. Translating gives CATSRLSLTFQETQYF.

The rearrangement joins TRBV12-3 or TRBV12-4 to TRBJ2-7; 8 positions agree with TRBD2. The V and J ends lost 6 bases and 4 bases, in that order; junction bases with no gene match: 5. The CDR3 length is 13 residues. The CDR3 loop reads CASRQAGEYEQYF. CDR3 coding DNA: TGTGCCAGCAGGCAAGCGGGAGAATACGAGCAGTACTTC.

The J gene is TRBJ2-2, the V gene TRBV29-1; D may be TRBD2 (5 bases). Trimming shortened V by 2 bases and J by 6 bases, and 16 bases separated the two germline ends. Germline-derived CDR1 and CDR2 are SQVTM and ANQGSEA. There are 15 residues in the CDR3. This chain's CDR3 is CSVEPRDVASGELFF. CDR3 nucleotide sequence: TGCAGCGTTGAACCCCGGGATGTGGCGTCCGGGGAGCTGTTTTTT.

The chain couples TRBV28 to TRBJ2-1, with 11 bases lining up with TRBD2. This CDR3 is 14 amino acids long. After removal of 6 bases from V and 9 bases from J, the junction contained 7 bases not matched to a gene. Germline V CDR1 and CDR2: MDHEN, SYDVKM. The CDR3 region has the DNA TGTGCCAGCAGCTCGGGACTAGCGGTCGGTGAGCAGTTCTTC. This encodes CASSSGLAVGEQFF.

This clonotype has a single count. This chain uses TRBV6-5 with TRBJ2-7, with D tentatively TRBD2 (5 bases). Per germline, CDR1 MNHEY and CDR2 SVGAGI. V was trimmed by 0 bases and J by 4 bases, leaving 7 bases between them. The CDR3 totals 13 residues. The chain's CDR3 is CASSYSREYEQYF. The CDR3 nucleotides are TGTGCCAGCAGTTACTCCCGGGAATACGAGCAGTACTTC.

The table lists this clonotype with a few counts. This chain links TRBV5-1 with TRBJ2-5; perhaps TRBD1 as D (6 bases). CDR1 and CDR2 from the germline V gene are SGHRS and YFSETQ. Trimming pared 0 bases from V and 1 base from J, leaving 7 bases between. The CDR3 runs 14 residues. CDR3 DNA sequence: TGCGCCAGCAGCTTGGCAGGGGCCCAAGAGACCCAGTACTTC. Its translation: CASSLAGAQETQYF.

This clonotype was counted between two and nine times. The rearrangement uses TRBV10-3 and TRBJ2-7; 8 positions match TRBD1. The CDR3 length is 15 residues. Germline CDR1 and CDR2: ENHRY and SYGVKD. After removal of 5 bases from V and 1 base from J, the junction contained 7 bases not matched to a gene. This CDR3 is CAISLAGQASYEQYF. The DNA of the CDR3 is TGTGCCATCAGTCTTGCGGGACAGGCTTCCTACGAGCAGTACTTC.

This clonotype was detected a few times. The genes are TRBV9 and TRBJ2-7; D gene uncertain. CDR3 length: 14 residues. Germline V gives CDR1 SGDLS, CDR2 YYNGEE. The ends were cut back, 0 bases at V and 4 bases at J, with 11 bases in the middle. The CDR3 region is CASSVGNSHYEQYF. The CDR3 DNA follows: TGTGCCAGCAGCGTAGGGAACAGCCATTACGAGCAGTACTTC.

J is TRBJ2-1 and V is TRBV7-9; 9 bases map to TRBD2. The V and J ends lost 7 bases and 7 bases, in that order; junction bases with no gene match: 11. The germline V gene encodes CDR1 SEHNR and CDR2 FQNEAQ (reference sequence). This CDR3 region has 15 residues. The CDR3 loop is CASNPISGSSNEQFF. The CDR3 DNA reads as TGTGCCAGCAACCCGATTAGCGGGAGTTCAAATGAGCAGTTCTTC.

This clonotype was seen many times. In nucleotides, the CDR3 is TGTGCCAGCAGCTTATCGGGCGGGAGCACAGATACGCAGTATTTT. Translation: CASSLSGGSTDTQYF. J is TRBJ2-3 and V is TRBV7-3, with D possibly TRBD2 on 5 matching bases. V was cut by 2 bases and J by 0 bases, with 9 bases left in between. Germline CDR1 SGHTA, CDR2 FQGTGA. This CDR3 comprises 15 residues.